Below are 23 T cell receptor beta chains sequenced from a single sample in a study of T-cell memory formation after mild COVID-19. TCRdb fed the 5' RACE reads into MiXCR, producing one record per CDR3 protein. The sample contains 80,000 to 90,000 distinct CDR3 sequences, more than 20% of which appear only once. The sequencing input was PBMCs or a T cell subset sorted from them (not recorded which). The source of these receptors is a man between 18 and 35 years old who had mild COVID-19 (a few samples of this study predate the infection). Cell type and time point are not known.

This clonotype was recorded a few times. The chain combines TRBV4-3 with TRBJ2-7, with 8 bases aligning to TRBD1. This CDR3 is 17 amino acids long. The ends lost 0 bases at V and 4 bases at J; junction bases unmatched: 11. CDR1 is LGHNA, CDR2 YSLEER, per germline. The CDR3 nucleotides are TGCGCCAGCAGCCAAGACCCCCCCGCCAGGGGGCTGTACGAGCAGTACTTC. Residues: CASSQDPPARGLYEQYF.

The chain employs TRBV19 and TRBJ2-1, with 8 positions matching TRBD2. The CDR3 covers 14 residues. The V and J ends lost 8 bases and 6 bases, in that order; junction bases with no gene match: 9. From germline, CDR1 is LNHDA and CDR2 SQIVND (reference sequence). As DNA, the CDR3 is TGTGCCAGTGGAAACGGGGGGGCGCGCAATGAGCAGTTCTTC. Protein sequence: CASGNGGARNEQFF.

This clonotype was recorded many times. The rearrangement uses TRBV7-8 and TRBJ2-7, with D tentatively TRBD1 or TRBD2 (5 bases each). There are 15 residues in the CDR3. Trimming cost V 7 bases and J 0 bases, with 16 bases left between them. Germline V gives CDR1 SGHVS, CDR2 FQNEAQ. Here the CDR3 reads CASTQRQGASYEQYF. For the CDR3, the DNA is TGTGCCAGCACCCAACGGCAGGGAGCCTCCTACGAGCAGTACTTC.

This clonotype was recorded a few times. The chain uses TRBV12-3 or TRBV12-4 and TRBJ1-1; perhaps TRBD1 as D (5 bases). V was shortened by 4 bases and J by 1 base, with 13 bases between the two germline ends. This CDR3 has 15 residues. The CDR3: CASSSSGTANTEAFF. The CDR3 region has the DNA TGTGCCAGCAGTTCGTCCGGGACGGCGAACACTGAAGCTTTCTTT.

V gene TRBV6-4 combines with J gene TRBJ2-2; 10 bases fit TRBD1. Germline loops: CDR1 MRHNA, CDR2 SNTAGT. There are 15 residues in the CDR3. V shed 2 bases, J shed 6 bases, and the junction held 3 bases outside the gene matches. The CDR3 region is CASSDKTGGPGELFF. As DNA, the CDR3 is TGTGCCAGCAGTGACAAGACAGGGGGCCCCGGGGAGCTGTTTTTT.

This clonotype was counted between two and nine times. The chain carries TRBV7-9 and TRBJ2-7; D unclear. V shed 4 bases and J shed 2 bases, with 9 bases lying between them. Germline values: CDR1 SEHNR, CDR2 FQNEAQ (reference sequence). The CDR3 runs 13 residues. The CDR3 loop is CASSSHFAYEQYF. CDR3 sequence (DNA): TGTGCCAGCAGCTCTCATTTTGCCTACGAGCAGTACTTC.

This clonotype has only a few counts. The gene calls are TRBV5-1 and TRBJ2-2; D is unclear. The CDR3 runs to 15 residues. V was cut by 0 bases and J by 0 bases, with 6 bases left in between. Germline V CDR1 and CDR2: SGHRS, YFSETQ. The CDR3 DNA reads as TGCGCCAGCAGCTTGGAAGAAGCGAACACCGGGGAGCTGTTTTTT. Residues: CASSLEEANTGELFF.

This clonotype was counted between two and nine times. This chain uses TRBV4-3 with TRBJ2-1, with 9 nucleotides matching TRBD1. Germline V gives CDR1 LGHNA, CDR2 YSLEER. V shed 4 bases, J shed 9 bases, and the junction held 10 bases outside the gene matches. The CDR3 is made up of 15 amino acids. The CDR3 is CASSLGTGLRREQFF. CDR3 sequence (DNA): TGCGCCAGCAGCCTCGGGACAGGGCTACGTCGTGAGCAGTTCTTC.

This clonotype has only a few counts. CDR3 sequence: CASSRGATGELFF. CDR3 nucleotides: TGCGCCAGCAGCAGGGGAGCGACCGGGGAGCTGTTTTTT. The rearrangement links TRBV5-1 to TRBJ2-2, with D perhaps TRBD1 or TRBD2 (5 bases each). The CDR3 runs 13 residues. Germline CDR1 is SGHRS and CDR2 is YFSETQ. V lost 4 bases and J 5 bases, leaving 9 bases between the germline ends.

This chain joins TRBV4-2 and TRBJ1-5; D remains ambiguous. Deletions cut 1 base from V and 0 bases from J, with 13 bases between. Germline lookup yields CDR1 LGHNA and CDR2 YNFKEQ. This CDR3 comprises 17 residues. CDR3: CASSQVDTRYSNQPQHF. The CDR3 region has the DNA TGTGCCAGCAGCCAAGTGGATACCCGATATAGCAATCAGCCCCAGCATTTT.

This chain joins TRBV6-6 and TRBJ2-7; possible D gene TRBD2, 5 bases. Between the trimmed V and J ends, which lost 0 bases and 4 bases, there was a span of 13 bases. The CDR3 loop spans 15 amino acids. In germline, CDR1 is MNHNY, CDR2 SVGAGI (reference sequence). The DNA of the CDR3 is TGTGCCAGCAGTTACTCGTTGGAGGCCTCGTACGAGCAGTACGTC. Translating it yields CASSYSLEASYEQYV.

J is TRBJ2-1 and V is TRBV3-1, with no clear D. In germline, CDR1 is LGHDT, CDR2 YNNKEL (reference sequence). Trimming removed 4 bases at V and 1 base at J, with 14 bases between. CDR3 length: 16 residues. This CDR3 is CASSLGRSVSYNEQFF. As DNA, the CDR3 is TGTGCCAGCAGCCTAGGACGTTCGGTATCCTACAATGAGCAGTTCTTC.

This clonotype was seen a handful of times. The rearrangement joins TRBV3-1 to TRBJ1-1; D remains ambiguous. The V gene lost 4 bases and the J gene lost 1 base, with 7 bases spanning the gap. The CDR3 is 13 residues long. The germline gives CDR1 LGHDT, CDR2 YNNKEL (reference sequence). CDR3 DNA: TGTGCCAGCAGCCTGCCTCGGAACACTGAAGCTTTCTTT. This translates into CASSLPRNTEAFF.

This clonotype was seen a handful of times. V gene TRBV5-1 combines with J gene TRBJ2-1; D ambiguous. The germline V gene encodes CDR1 SGHRS and CDR2 YFSETQ. The CDR3 is made up of 16 amino acids. Trimming cost V 0 bases and J 4 bases, with 14 bases left between them. The CDR3: CASSLAGPLGYNEQFF. CDR3 nucleotide sequence: TGCGCCAGCAGCTTGGCCGGGCCCCTGGGGTACAATGAGCAGTTCTTC.

This clonotype came up a few times. V is TRBV4-3 and J is TRBJ2-7; 7 bases map to TRBD1. J was trimmed by 2 bases and V by 0 bases; bases with no gene match: 7. The CDR3 has 16 amino acids. Germline CDR1 is LGHNA and CDR2 is YSLEER. DNA of the CDR3: TGCGCCAGCAGCCAAGAGTGGGTGACAGGGACCTACGAGCAGTACTTC. It translates to CASSQEWVTGTYEQYF.

The CDR3 spells CASSLLTSGSVTDTQYF. The DNA of the CDR3 is TGTGCCAGCAGCCTCCTTACGAGCGGTTCTGTCACAGATACGCAGTATTTT. This rearrangement joins TRBV11-1 to TRBJ2-3; D may be TRBD2 (5 bases). V was cut by 5 bases and J by 2 bases, with 20 bases left in between. Germline assignment: CDR1 SGHAT and CDR2 FQDESV (reference sequence). The CDR3 is made up of 17 amino acids.

The rearrangement joins TRBV7-2 to TRBJ2-4; D perhaps matches TRBD1 (5 bases). This CDR3 is 16 amino acids long. CDR1 and CDR2 (germline): SGHTA, FQGNSA. Trimming stripped 0 bases from V and 4 bases from J, with 13 bases between. CDR3 DNA: TGTGCCAGCAGCTTAGCCTCGCAGGGCCGTAAAAACATTCAGTACTTC. Its protein is CASSLASQGRKNIQYF.

The chain has TRBV20-1 and TRBJ2-1, with TRBD2 matching 15 bases. Losses at the gene ends were 6 bases for V and 7 bases for J; bases not matched to a gene: 10. Germline values: CDR1 DFQATT, CDR2 SNEGSKA (reference sequence). This CDR3 contains 16 residues. The CDR3 loop is CSARTSGGALWNEQFF. The CDR3, as DNA: TGCAGTGCAAGGACTAGCGGGGGGGCATTATGGAATGAGCAGTTCTTC.

The chain joins TRBV14 to TRBJ2-2, with D possibly TRBD2 on 5 matching bases. V was trimmed by 0 bases and J by 8 bases, leaving 7 bases between them. Germline V lookup: CDR1 SGHDN, CDR2 FVKESK. The CDR3 is 13 amino acids. The CDR3 DNA is TGTGCCAGCAGCCAAGATATAGCGGGGGAGCTGTTTTTT. Amino acid sequence: CASSQDIAGELFF. Drawing the rest from reference TRBV14 and TRBJ2-2, the complete variable domain is EAGVTQFPSHSVIEKGQTVTLRCDPISGHDNLYWYRRVMGKEIKFLLHFVKESKQDESGMPNNRFLAERTGGTYSTLKVQPAELEDSGVYFCASSQDIAGELFFGEGSRLTVL.

This clonotype has at least ten counts. The chain uses TRBV28 and TRBJ2-3, with 9 bases aligning to TRBD2. The CDR3 is 15 residues long. V was clipped by 3 bases and J by 3 bases; unmatched bases: 4. Germline lookup yields CDR1 MDHEN and CDR2 SYDVKM. The CDR3 DNA sequence: TGTGCCAGCAGTTTTGATAGCGGGGGTACAGATACGCAGTATTTT. Translation: CASSFDSGGTDTQYF.

The chain carries TRBV4-3 and TRBJ1-2, with a tentative D call TRBD1 (6 bases). Between the trimmed V and J ends, which lost 0 bases and 0 bases, there was a span of 11 bases. This CDR3 region has 16 residues. Per the germline V gene, CDR1 is LGHNA and CDR2 is YSLEER. The CDR3 here is CASSQDRGGANYGYTF. As DNA, the CDR3 is TGCGCCAGCAGCCAAGATAGAGGGGGAGCTAACTATGGCTACACCTTC.

This chain links TRBV7-9 with TRBJ2-7; TRBD1 matches 9 bases. Per the germline V gene, CDR1 is SEHNR and CDR2 is FQNEAQ (reference sequence). The CDR3 totals 13 residues. After removal of 5 bases from V and 7 bases from J, the junction contained 6 bases not matched to a gene. CDR3 protein: CASSPGQGGEQYF. The CDR3 DNA sequence: TGTGCCAGCAGCCCGGGACAGGGAGGAGAGCAGTACTTC. Together with reference TRBV7-9 and TRBJ2-7, the CDR3 gives the full variable domain: DTGVSQNPRHKITKRGQNVTFRCDPISEHNRLYWYRQTLGQGPEFLTYFQNEAQLEKSRLLSDRFSAERPKGSFSTLEIQRTEQGDSAMYLCASSPGQGGEQYFGPGTRLTVT.

V usage is TRBV10-2 and J usage is TRBJ2-3; tentatively, D is TRBD2 (6 bases). V lost 2 bases and J 6 bases, leaving 12 bases between the germline ends. The CDR3 runs 14 residues. Germline CDR1 reads WSHSY; CDR2 reads SAAADI. The CDR3 is CASSEPWGRDTQYF. CDR3 in DNA: TGCGCCAGCAGTGAGCCTTGGGGGAGGGATACGCAGTATTTT.